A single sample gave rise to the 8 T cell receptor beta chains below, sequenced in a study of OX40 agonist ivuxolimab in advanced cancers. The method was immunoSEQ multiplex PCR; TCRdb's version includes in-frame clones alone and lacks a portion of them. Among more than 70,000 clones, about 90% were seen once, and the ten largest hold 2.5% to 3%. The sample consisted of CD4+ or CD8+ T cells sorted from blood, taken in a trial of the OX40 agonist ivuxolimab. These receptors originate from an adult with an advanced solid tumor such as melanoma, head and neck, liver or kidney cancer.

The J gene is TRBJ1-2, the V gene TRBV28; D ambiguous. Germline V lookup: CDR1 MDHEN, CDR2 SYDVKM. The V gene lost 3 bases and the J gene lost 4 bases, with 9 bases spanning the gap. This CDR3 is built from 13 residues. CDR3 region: CASSLAVTYGYTF. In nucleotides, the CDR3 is TGTGCCAGCAGTTTGGCAGTGACCTATGGCTACACCTTC.

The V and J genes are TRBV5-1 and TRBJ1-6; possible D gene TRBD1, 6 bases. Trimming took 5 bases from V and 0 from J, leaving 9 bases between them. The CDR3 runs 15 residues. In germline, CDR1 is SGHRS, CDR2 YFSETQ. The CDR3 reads CASRGGSSYNSPLHF. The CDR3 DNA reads TGCGCCAGCAGAGGGGGAAGCTCCTATAATTCACCCCTCCACTTT.

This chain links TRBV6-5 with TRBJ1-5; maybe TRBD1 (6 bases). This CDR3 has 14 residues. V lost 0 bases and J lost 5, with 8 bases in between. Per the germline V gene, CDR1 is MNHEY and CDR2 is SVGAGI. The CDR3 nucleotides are TGTGCCAGCAGTTACTCACAGGGATATCAGCCCCAGCATTTT. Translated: CASSYSQGYQPQHF.

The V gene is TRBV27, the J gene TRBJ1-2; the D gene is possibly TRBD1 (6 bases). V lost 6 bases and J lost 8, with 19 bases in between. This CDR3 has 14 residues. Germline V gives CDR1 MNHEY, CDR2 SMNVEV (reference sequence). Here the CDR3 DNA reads TGTGCCAGCAGGAGGCCAGGGGCATTGGAGGGCTACACCTTC. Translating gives CASRRPGALEGYTF.

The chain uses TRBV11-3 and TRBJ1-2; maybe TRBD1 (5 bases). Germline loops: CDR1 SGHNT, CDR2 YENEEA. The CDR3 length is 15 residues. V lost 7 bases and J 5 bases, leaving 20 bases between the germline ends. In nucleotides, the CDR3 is TGTGCCAGCACCCAACAGGTTGGGAGGTTGTATGGCTACACCTTC. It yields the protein CASTQQVGRLYGYTF.

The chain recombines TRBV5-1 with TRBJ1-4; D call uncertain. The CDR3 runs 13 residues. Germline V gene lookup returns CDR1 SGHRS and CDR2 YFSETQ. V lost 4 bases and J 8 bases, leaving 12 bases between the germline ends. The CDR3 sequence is CASSVVASEKLFF. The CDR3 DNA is TGCGCCAGCAGCGTGGTGGCCTCGGAAAAACTGTTTTTT.

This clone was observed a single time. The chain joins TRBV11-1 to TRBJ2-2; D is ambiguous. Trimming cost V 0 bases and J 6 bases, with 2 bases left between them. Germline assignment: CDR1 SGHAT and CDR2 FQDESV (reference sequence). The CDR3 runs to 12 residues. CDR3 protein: CASSLASGELFF. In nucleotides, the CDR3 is TGTGCCAGCAGCTTAGCTTCCGGGGAGCTGTTTTTT. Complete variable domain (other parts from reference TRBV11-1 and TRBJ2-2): EAEVAQSPRYKITEKSQAVAFWCDPISGHATLYWYRQILGQGPELLVQFQDESVVDDSQLPKDRFSAERLKGVDSTLKIQPAELGDSAMYLCASSLASGELFFGEGSRLTVL.

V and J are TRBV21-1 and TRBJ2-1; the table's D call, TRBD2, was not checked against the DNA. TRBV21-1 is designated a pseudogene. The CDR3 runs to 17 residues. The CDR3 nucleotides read TGTGCCAGCAGGGAGGGTCCAGGGTCGAGCTCCTACAATGAGCAGTTCTTC. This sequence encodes CASREGPGSSSYNEQFF.